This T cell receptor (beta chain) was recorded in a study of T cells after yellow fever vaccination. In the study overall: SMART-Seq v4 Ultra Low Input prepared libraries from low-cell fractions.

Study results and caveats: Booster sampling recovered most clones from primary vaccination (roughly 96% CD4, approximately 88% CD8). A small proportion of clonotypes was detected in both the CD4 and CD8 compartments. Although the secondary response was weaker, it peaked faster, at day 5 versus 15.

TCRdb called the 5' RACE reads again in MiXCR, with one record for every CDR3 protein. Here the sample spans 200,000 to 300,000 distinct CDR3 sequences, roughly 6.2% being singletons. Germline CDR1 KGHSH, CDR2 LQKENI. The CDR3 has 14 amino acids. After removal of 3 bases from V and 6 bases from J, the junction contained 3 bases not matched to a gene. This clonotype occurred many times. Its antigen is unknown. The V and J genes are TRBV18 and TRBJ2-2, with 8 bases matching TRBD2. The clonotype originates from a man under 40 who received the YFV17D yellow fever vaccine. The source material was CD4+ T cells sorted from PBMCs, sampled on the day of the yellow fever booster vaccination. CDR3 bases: TGTGCCAGCTCACCTGTAGCGGGATCCGGGGAGCTGTTTTTT. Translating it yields CASSPVAGSGELFF.